The next 21 T cell receptor beta chains were all read from a single sample in a study of cytomegalovirus exposure and HLA in healthy donors. Primers for the PCR totalled 60 Vbeta and 13 Jbeta. The protocol was immunoSEQ multiplex PCR, while the TCRdb copy is restricted to in-frame clones and leaves out a portion. The table records around 100,000 clones, more than 65% of them present only once. Source material: PBMCs. These receptor sequences come from a woman in her 30s in good health and CMV-seronegative.

V usage is TRBV7-9 and J usage is TRBJ1-3; possibly TRBD1 for D (5 bases). V dropped 3 bases and J dropped 3 bases, with 15 bases sitting between them. The CDR3 runs 16 residues. Germline CDR1 SEHNR, CDR2 FQNEAQ (reference sequence). As DNA, the CDR3 is TGTGCCAGCAGCTTGATCCAGGGAGGCCTTGGAAACACCATATATTTT. It is translated as CASSLIQGGLGNTIYF.

The chain recombines TRBV10-3 with TRBJ2-3; TRBD1 agrees at 11 bases. Trimming cost V 6 bases and J 2 bases; bases outside gene matches: 4. The germline V gene encodes CDR1 ENHRY and CDR2 SYGVKD. CDR3 size: 15 residues. The DNA for the CDR3 is TGTGCCATCAGCCCGGGACAGGGGGACACAGATACGCAGTATTTT. This encodes CAISPGQGDTDTQYF.

This clone was picked up a small number of times. This rearrangement joins TRBV11-3 to TRBJ1-1, with D possibly TRBD1 on 6 matching bases. This CDR3 is 12 amino acids long. The V gene's germline CDR1 is SGHNT and CDR2 YENEEA. V dropped 1 base and J dropped 6 bases, with 6 bases sitting between them. CDR3 sequence (DNA): TGTGCCAGCAGCTTAGGGGGGCCTGAAGCTTTCTTT. As protein: CASSLGGPEAFF. The full variable domain, rest sourced from reference TRBV11-3 and TRBJ1-1, is EAGVVQSPRYKIIEKKQPVAFWCNPISGHNTLYWYLQNLGQGPELLIRYENEEAVDDSQLPKDRFSAERLKGVDSTLKIQPAELGDSAVYLCASSLGGPEAFFGQGTRLTVV.

The chain couples TRBV6-6 to TRBJ2-3; 7 nucleotides align to TRBD2. The CDR3 is 16 amino acids. V was clipped by 0 bases and J by 2 bases; unmatched bases: 5. CDR1 is MNHNY, CDR2 SVGAGI, per germline (reference sequence). CDR3 sequence (DNA): TGTGCCAGCAGTTACTCGTACGGGACTATCACAGATACGCAGTATTTT. Amino acid sequence: CASSYSYGTITDTQYF.

V and J are TRBV19 and TRBJ2-3, with 11 bases aligning to TRBD2. The V gene end was trimmed by 5 bases and the J gene end by 0 bases; junction bases not matched to a gene: 4. Germline-derived CDR1 and CDR2 are LNHDA and SQIVND (reference sequence). There are 16 residues in the CDR3. CDR3 nucleotides: TGTGCCAGTAGTTTTCTAGCGGGGGGAAGCACAGATACGCAGTATTTT. It yields the protein CASSFLAGGSTDTQYF.

The chain has TRBV5-1 and TRBJ1-3, with D hard to call. With 3 bases removed from V and 0 bases from J, the gap between germline ends came to 10 bases. The CDR3 consists of 15 residues. Germline lookup yields CDR1 SGHRS and CDR2 YFSETQ. The CDR3 loop reads CASSSDGISGNTIYF. CDR3 nucleotides: TGCGCCAGCAGCTCGGACGGGATCTCTGGAAACACCATATATTTT.

The chain joins TRBV5-6 to TRBJ1-4, with D perhaps TRBD1 (6 bases). This CDR3 contains 15 residues. V lost 2 bases and J 6 bases, leaving 14 bases between the germline ends. Germline V CDR1 and CDR2: SGHDT, YYEEEE. CDR3 sequence reads: CASSFRTAVDEKLFF. In nucleotides, the CDR3 is TGTGCCAGCAGCTTTAGGACAGCGGTCGATGAAAAACTGTTTTTT. Full variable domain (remainder filled in from reference TRBV5-6 and TRBJ1-4): DAGVTQSPTHLIKTRGQQVTLRCSPKSGHDTVSWYQQALGQGPQFIFQYYEEEERQRGNFPDRFSGHQFPNYSSELNVNALLLGDSALYLCASSFRTAVDEKLFFGSGTQLSVL.

The V and J genes are TRBV4-2 and TRBJ1-3; D uncertain. The CDR3 has 15 amino acids. Germline V gene data show CDR1 as LGHNA and CDR2 as YNFKEQ. V lost 0 bases, J lost 2 bases, and 8 bases lay in between. The chain's CDR3 is CASSQETGTGNTIYF. The CDR3 region has the DNA TGTGCCAGCAGCCAAGAGACGGGGACTGGAAACACCATATATTTT.

The CDR3 sequence: CASSIWSQGAGYGYTF. CDR3 bases: TGTGCCAGTAGTATATGGTCTCAGGGGGCCGGGTATGGCTACACCTTC. The chain is built from TRBV19 and TRBJ1-2; 8 nucleotides align to TRBD1. Per germline, CDR1 LNHDA and CDR2 SQIVND (reference sequence). The ends lost 2 bases at V and 5 bases at J; junction bases unmatched: 10. CDR3 length: 16 amino acids. The full variable domain, in which reference TRBV19 and TRBJ1-2 provide the parts outside the CDR3, is DGGITQSPKYLFRKEGQNVTLSCEQNLNHDAMYWYRQDPGQGLRLIYYSQIVNDFQKGDIAEGYSVSREKKESFPLTVTSAQKNPTAFYLCASSIWSQGAGYGYTFGSGTRLTVV.

The CDR3 protein is CASSSQAGVSYNEQFF. The DNA of the CDR3 is TGTGCCAGCAGCTCACAAGCGGGGGTCTCCTACAATGAGCAGTTCTTC. The gene calls are TRBV7-2 and TRBJ2-1, with 8 bases that match TRBD2. Germline V gene sequence: CDR1 SGHTA, CDR2 FQGNSA. The CDR3 spans 16 residues. V lost 4 bases to trimming and J lost 0 bases; unmatched junction nucleotides: 5.

This clone showed up just a few times. The chain combines TRBV5-5 with TRBJ1-4; D is unclear. CDR3 length: 13 amino acids. Germline CDR1 and CDR2: SGHKS and YYEKEE (reference sequence). Trimming left V 0 bases short and J 7 bases short, with 7 bases between. Here the CDR3 DNA reads TGTGCCAGCAGCTTGGGGACTGCTGAAAAACTGTTTTTT. This codes for CASSLGTAEKLFF. The full variable domain, completed using reference TRBV5-5 and TRBJ1-4, is DAGVTQSPTHLIKTRGQQVTLRCSPISGHKSVSWYQQVLGQGPQFIFQYYEKEERGRGNFPDRFSARQFPNYSSELNVNALLLGDSALYLCASSLGTAEKLFFGSGTQLSVL.

V is TRBV7-9 and J is TRBJ1-1; 8 positions agree with TRBD1. This CDR3 spans 13 amino acids. V dropped 4 bases and J dropped 5; count of bases not matched to a gene: 3. The germline V gene has CDR1 SEHNR and CDR2 FQNEAQ (reference sequence). CDR3 in DNA: TGTGCCAGCAGCTCGGGACAGGCGACTGAAGCTTTCTTT. Encoded protein: CASSSGQATEAFF.

The rearrangement uses TRBV30 and TRBJ1-5; maybe TRBD1 (5 bases). This CDR3 is built from 14 residues. CDR1 and CDR2 from the germline V gene are GTSNPN and SVGIG (reference sequence). The V end was cut by 5 bases, the J end by 5 bases, with 16 bases between. The CDR3 loop is CAWEGVGGDQPQHF. DNA of the CDR3: TGTGCCTGGGAAGGGGTGGGGGGGGATCAGCCCCAGCATTTT.

The rearrangement joins TRBV6-5 to TRBJ2-7, with D unclear. Looked up from germline, CDR1 is MNHEY and CDR2 is SVGAGI. This CDR3 contains 13 residues. V lost 4 bases, J lost 5 bases, and 12 bases lay in between. As DNA, the CDR3 is TGTGCCAGCAGTTTTGGCATTCAAAACGAGCAGTACTTC. This encodes CASSFGIQNEQYF.

The V gene is TRBV5-1, the J gene TRBJ2-3; a possible D gene is TRBD1 (6 bases). Germline CDR1 reads SGHRS; CDR2 reads YFSETQ. The CDR3 consists of 13 residues. V was shortened by 4 bases and J by 2 bases, with 8 bases between the two germline ends. CDR3 sequence reads: CASSRDNTDTQYF. The CDR3 nucleotides read TGCGCCAGCAGCCGGGACAACACAGATACGCAGTATTTT.

V usage is TRBV10-2 and J usage is TRBJ2-3; 10 nucleotides agree with TRBD1. Germline CDR1 reads WSHSY; CDR2 reads SAAADI. The CDR3 spans 17 residues. J was trimmed by 0 bases and V by 5 bases; bases with no gene match: 8. DNA of the CDR3: TGCGCCAGCAGTAGCGGGACAGGGGTCCATAGCACAGATACGCAGTATTTT. Translation gives CASSSGTGVHSTDTQYF.

The chain recombines TRBV7-3 with TRBJ1-1; D not certain. Germline-derived CDR1 and CDR2 are SGHTA and FQGTGA. The V and J ends lost 3 bases and 1 base respectively, with 6 bases between them. The CDR3 spans 13 residues. The CDR3 region is CASSFKRNTEAFF. In nucleotides, the CDR3 is TGTGCCAGCAGCTTTAAGAGGAACACTGAAGCTTTCTTT.

The chain links TRBV5-1 to TRBJ2-7, with 14 bases that match TRBD2. The CDR3 is 15 amino acids. CDR1 and CDR2 from the germline V gene are SGHRS and YFSETQ. Losses at the gene ends were 4 bases for V and 2 bases for J; bases not matched to a gene: 2. The CDR3 sequence is CASSQGLAGAYEQYF. In DNA form, the CDR3 reads TGCGCCAGCAGCCAGGGACTAGCGGGAGCCTACGAGCAGTACTTC.

V and J are TRBV7-9 and TRBJ2-1; 8 bases are shared with TRBD1. The junction had 5 bases not matched to a gene; V was cut back by 4 bases and J by 9 bases. CDR1 and CDR2 (germline): SEHNR, FQNEAQ (reference sequence). The CDR3 has 13 residues. The CDR3 protein is CASSSGTGLEQFF. For the CDR3, the DNA is TGTGCCAGCAGCTCCGGGACAGGACTTGAGCAGTTCTTC.

This chain joins TRBV5-4 and TRBJ2-5; 7 bases align to TRBD1. CDR3 size: 15 residues. CDR1 is SGHNT and CDR2 is YYREEE in the germline V gene (reference sequence). The J segment lost 2 bases and the V segment lost 1 base, leaving 5 bases of the junction unmatched. The CDR3 loop is CASSLRQGVQETQYF. The CDR3 DNA follows: TGTGCCAGCAGCTTGAGGCAGGGGGTACAAGAGACCCAGTACTTC.

The chain recombines TRBV6-1 with TRBJ1-5, with D possibly matching TRBD1 (5 bases). Germline assignment: CDR1 MNHNS and CDR2 SASEGT. The V end lost 3 bases, the J end lost 9 bases, and 24 bases lay between the germline ends. CDR3 length equals 17 residues. The CDR3 sequence is CASSELADGAWGGPQHF. In DNA, the CDR3 is TGTGCCAGCAGTGAGCTGGCAGATGGGGCTTGGGGGGGGCCCCAGCATTTT.